The present entry profiles one T cell receptor beta chain with its context. Its antigen is undetermined. This sample is drawn from a study of cytomegalovirus exposure and HLA in healthy donors. Overall study: There were some 81 million unique TCRs (from HLA-typed donors) in an early data release. Study results and caveats: Published work reported that the classifier diagnosed cytomegalovirus status with high specificity and sensitivity. In a later analysis, common viral pathogens appeared linked to several of the most significant clusters.

Germline values: CDR1 KGHSH, CDR2 LQKENI. With 3 bases clipped from V and 1 base from J, the junction kept 1 base outside the gene matches. The CDR3 is made up of 15 amino acids. The PCR had 60 Vbeta and 13 Jbeta primers. Only in-frame clones appear in the TCRdb table, and some are missing; sequencing was by immunoSEQ multiplex PCR. Seen here are about 160,000 clones, about 82% observed once, and the top ten hold less than 2.5%. The receptor was isolated from a male donor in good health and CMV-seronegative. The chain has TRBV18 and TRBJ2-3, with 10 bases matching TRBD1. The specimen sequenced was PBMCs. The CDR3, as DNA: TGTGCCAGCTCACCGGGGACAGGGGGCACAGATACGCAGTATTTT. Translating gives CASSPGTGGTDTQYF. Variable domain in full (rest from reference TRBV18 and TRBJ2-3): NAGVMQNPRHLVRRRGQEARLRCSPMKGHSHVYWYRQLPEEGLKFMVYLQKENIIDESGMPKERFSAEFPKEGPSILRIQQVVRGDSAAYFCASSPGTGGTDTQYFGPGTRLTVL.